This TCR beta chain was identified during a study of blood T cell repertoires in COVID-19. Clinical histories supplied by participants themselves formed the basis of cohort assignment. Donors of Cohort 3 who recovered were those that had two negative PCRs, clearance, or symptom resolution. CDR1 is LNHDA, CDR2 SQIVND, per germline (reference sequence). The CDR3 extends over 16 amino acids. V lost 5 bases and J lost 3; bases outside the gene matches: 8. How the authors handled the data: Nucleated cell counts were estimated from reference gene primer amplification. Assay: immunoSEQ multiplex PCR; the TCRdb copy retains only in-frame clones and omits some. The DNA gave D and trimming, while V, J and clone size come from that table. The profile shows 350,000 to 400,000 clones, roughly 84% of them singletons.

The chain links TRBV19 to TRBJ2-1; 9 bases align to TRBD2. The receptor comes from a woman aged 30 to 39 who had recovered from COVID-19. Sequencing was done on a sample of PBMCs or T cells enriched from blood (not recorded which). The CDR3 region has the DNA TGTGCCAGTAGTGACCTGAGCGGGGGGAACTACAATGAGCAGTTCTTC. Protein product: CASSDLSGGNYNEQFF.